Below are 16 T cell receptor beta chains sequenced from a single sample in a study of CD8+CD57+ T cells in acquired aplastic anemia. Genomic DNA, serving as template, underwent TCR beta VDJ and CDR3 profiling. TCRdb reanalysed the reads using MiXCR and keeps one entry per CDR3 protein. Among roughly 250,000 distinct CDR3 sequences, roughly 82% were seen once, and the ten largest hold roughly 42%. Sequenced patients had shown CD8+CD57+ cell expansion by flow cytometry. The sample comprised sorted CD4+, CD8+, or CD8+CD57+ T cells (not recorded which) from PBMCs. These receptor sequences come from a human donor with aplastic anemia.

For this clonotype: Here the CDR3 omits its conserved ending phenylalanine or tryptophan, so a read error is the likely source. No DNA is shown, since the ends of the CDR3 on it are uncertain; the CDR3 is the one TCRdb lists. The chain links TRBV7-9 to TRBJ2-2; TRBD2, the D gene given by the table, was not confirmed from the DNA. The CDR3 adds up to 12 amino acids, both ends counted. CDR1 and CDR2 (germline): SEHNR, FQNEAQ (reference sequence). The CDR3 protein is CASSFERSGVSD.

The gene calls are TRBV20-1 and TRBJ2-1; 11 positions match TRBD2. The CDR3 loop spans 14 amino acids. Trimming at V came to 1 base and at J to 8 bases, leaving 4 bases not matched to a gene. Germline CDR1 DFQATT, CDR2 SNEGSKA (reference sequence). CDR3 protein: CSARGLAGIHEQFF. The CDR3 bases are TGCAGTGCTAGAGGACTAGCGGGGATCCATGAGCAGTTCTTC.

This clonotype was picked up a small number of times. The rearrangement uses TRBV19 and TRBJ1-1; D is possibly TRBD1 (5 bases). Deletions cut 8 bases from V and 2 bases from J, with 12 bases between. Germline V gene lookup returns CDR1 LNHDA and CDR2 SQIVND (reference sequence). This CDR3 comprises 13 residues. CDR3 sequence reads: CASDSIPNTEAFF. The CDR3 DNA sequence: TGTGCCAGTGACAGCATACCAAACACTGAAGCTTTCTTT.

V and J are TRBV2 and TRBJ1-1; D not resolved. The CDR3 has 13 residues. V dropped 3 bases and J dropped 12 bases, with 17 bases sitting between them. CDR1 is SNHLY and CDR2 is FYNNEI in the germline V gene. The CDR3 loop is CASSEFGEGLTFF. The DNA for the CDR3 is TGTGCCAGCAGTGAGTTCGGAGAGGGCCTGACTTTCTTT.

The CDR3 coding sequence is TGTGCCGGACAGGGGGCTCTGGCAACCCAGTACTTC. This codes for CAGQGALATQYF. The chain carries TRBV11-1 and TRBJ2-5, with 11 positions matching TRBD1. V lost 11 bases and J lost 8; bases outside the gene matches: 7. CDR3 length: 12 amino acids. The V gene's germline CDR1 is SGHAT and CDR2 FQDESV (reference sequence).

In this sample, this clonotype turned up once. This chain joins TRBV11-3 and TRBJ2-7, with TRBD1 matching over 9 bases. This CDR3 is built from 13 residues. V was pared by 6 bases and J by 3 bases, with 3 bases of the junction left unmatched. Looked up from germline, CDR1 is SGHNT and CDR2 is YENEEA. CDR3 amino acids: CASSSDRGYEQYF. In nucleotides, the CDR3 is TGTGCCAGCAGTTCGGACAGGGGCTACGAGCAGTACTTC.

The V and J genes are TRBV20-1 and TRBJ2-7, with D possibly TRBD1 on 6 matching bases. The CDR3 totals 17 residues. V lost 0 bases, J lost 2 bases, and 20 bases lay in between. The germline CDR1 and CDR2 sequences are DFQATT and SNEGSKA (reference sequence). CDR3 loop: CSARDRQDQASTYEQYF. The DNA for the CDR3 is TGCAGTGCTAGAGATCGACAGGACCAAGCTTCCACCTACGAGCAGTACTTC.

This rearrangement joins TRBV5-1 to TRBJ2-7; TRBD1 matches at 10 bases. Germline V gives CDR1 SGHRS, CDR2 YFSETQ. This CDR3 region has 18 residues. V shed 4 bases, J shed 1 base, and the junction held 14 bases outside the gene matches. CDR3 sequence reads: CASSPPRDRGALSYEQYV. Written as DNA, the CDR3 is TGCGCCAGCAGCCCACCCCGGGACAGGGGAGCCCTTTCCTACGAGCAGTACGTC.

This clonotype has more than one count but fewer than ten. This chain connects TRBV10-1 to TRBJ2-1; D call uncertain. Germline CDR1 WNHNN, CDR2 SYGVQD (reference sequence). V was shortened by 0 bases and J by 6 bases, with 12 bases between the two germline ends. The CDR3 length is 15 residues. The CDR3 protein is CASSESGPPRNEQFF. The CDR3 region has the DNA TGCGCCAGCAGTGAGTCAGGACCCCCTCGCAATGAGCAGTTCTTC.

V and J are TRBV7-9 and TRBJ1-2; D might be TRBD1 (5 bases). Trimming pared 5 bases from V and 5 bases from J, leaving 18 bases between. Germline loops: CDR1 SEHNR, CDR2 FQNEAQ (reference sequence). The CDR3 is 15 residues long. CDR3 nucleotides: TGTGCCAGCAGCGTAAGGGACGGGCTCGTATATGGCTACACCTTC. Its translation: CASSVRDGLVYGYTF.

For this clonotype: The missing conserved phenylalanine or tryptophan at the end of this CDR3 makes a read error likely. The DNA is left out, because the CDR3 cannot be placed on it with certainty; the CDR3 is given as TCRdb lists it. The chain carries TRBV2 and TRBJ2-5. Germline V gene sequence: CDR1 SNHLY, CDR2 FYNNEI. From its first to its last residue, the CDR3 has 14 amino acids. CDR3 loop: CATSNGSEQETLYV.

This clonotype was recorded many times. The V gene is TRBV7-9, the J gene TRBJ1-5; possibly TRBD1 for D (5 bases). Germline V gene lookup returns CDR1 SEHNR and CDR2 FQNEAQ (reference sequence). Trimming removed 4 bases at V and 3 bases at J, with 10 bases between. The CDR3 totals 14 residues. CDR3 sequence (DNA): TGTGCCAGCAGCTCCTCGACAGACAATCAGCCCCAGCATTTT. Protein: CASSSSTDNQPQHF.

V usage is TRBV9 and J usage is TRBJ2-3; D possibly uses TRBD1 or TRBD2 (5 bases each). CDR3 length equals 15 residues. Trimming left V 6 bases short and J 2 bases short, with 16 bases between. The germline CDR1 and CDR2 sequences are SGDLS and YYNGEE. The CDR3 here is CASTSRGVTTDTQYF. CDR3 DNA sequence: TGTGCCAGCACCAGCCGAGGGGTCACCACAGATACGCAGTATTTT.

The CDR3 here is CASSFRDSGLDYGYTF. The CDR3 nucleotides read TGTGCCAGCAGCTTTCGGGACAGCGGCTTGGACTATGGCTACACCTTC. The genes are TRBV7-8 and TRBJ1-2; 7 nucleotides agree with TRBD1. The CDR3 length is 16 residues. Per germline, CDR1 SGHVS and CDR2 FQNEAQ. V lost 3 bases to trimming and J lost 3 bases; unmatched junction nucleotides: 10.

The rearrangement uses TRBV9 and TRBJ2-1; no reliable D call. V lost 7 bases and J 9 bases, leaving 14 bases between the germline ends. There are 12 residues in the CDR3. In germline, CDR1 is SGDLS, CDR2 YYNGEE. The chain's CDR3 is CASGVQYGEQFF. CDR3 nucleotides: TGTGCCAGCGGGGTACAATACGGTGAGCAGTTCTTC.

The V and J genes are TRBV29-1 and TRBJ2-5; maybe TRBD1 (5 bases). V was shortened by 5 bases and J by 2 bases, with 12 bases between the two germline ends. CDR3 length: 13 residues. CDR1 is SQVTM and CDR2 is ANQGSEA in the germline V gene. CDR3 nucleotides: TGCAGCGTTAATGGGGCAAATCAAGAGACCCAGTACTTC. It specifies CSVNGANQETQYF. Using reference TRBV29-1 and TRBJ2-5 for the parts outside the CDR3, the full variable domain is SAVISQKPSRDICQRGTSLTIQCQVDSQVTMMFWYRQQPGQSLTLIATANQGSEATYESGFVIDKFPISRPNLTFSTLTVSNMSPEDSSIYLCSVNGANQETQYFGPGTRLLVL.